Sequencing of this T cell receptor (beta chain) was carried out in a study of neurological immune-mediated disorders (dated 2019 in TCRdb). Regarding the research as a whole: Among the 35 or so multiple sclerosis patients, relapsing-remitting MS was present in approximately 31 and secondary progressive MS was present in 3. The roughly 110 TCR-beta libraries included longitudinal samples, technical triplicates and paired sorted CD4+ and CD8+ T-cell subsets alongside PBMC samples. The cohort included 60 to 75 subjects: approximately 15 with HAM/TSP, some 35 with multiple sclerosis, and approximately 20 healthy controls. Peripheral blood TCR-beta repertoires from patients with HTLV-I-associated myelopathy (HAM/TSP), patients with multiple sclerosis, and healthy controls were compared in the study using UMI-based sequencing. The full study reports these points: The MS cluster showed no association with clinical or MRI features, and the authors stated that larger cohorts are needed. TCR clonal expansion was highest in HAM/TSP patients and lowest in MS patients, with MS patients falling below even healthy controls. Repertoires from 18 of 34 MS patients were grouped by phylogenetic analysis into a cluster of related CDR3 sequences, suggesting a possible repertoire-level signature. No identical CDR3 amino acid sequences were found to be shared among expanded clones across subjects, suggesting that TCR-beta repertoires were private in all groups.

Unsorted PBMC libraries were generated from 2 million PBMCs stored in RNAlater at -80 °C until RNA extraction. The multiple sclerosis patients were enrolled in a US clinical protocol that evaluated disease progression with magnetic resonance imaging. PBMCs were separated from peripheral blood using Ficoll-Hypaque density gradient centrifugation and then cryopreserved in liquid nitrogen. cDNA was synthesized by template-switch 5'RACE using a primer with a 10-nucleotide random unique molecular identifier that tagged each TCR transcript. Every sequencing run covered 15-18 subjects and yielded more than 200 million TCR-beta sequences. The RNeasy kit was used for extraction of total RNA. TCR-beta VDJ regions were amplified with primers for the TCR constant region and the 5'RACE anchor, using the KAPA Real-time Library Amplification kit. Sample indexes and Illumina adaptors were added in a first PCR, after which library yield was increased in a second PCR. The roughly 650 bp TCR product was size-selected on a 2% E-gel SizeSelection system after Ampure bead purification. Library quality was checked on a Bioanalyzer, concentration was measured with Qubit, and libraries were quantified with the Kapa Library Quantification kit before pooling. Paired-end 2 x 150 bp sequencing of the libraries was performed on an Illumina HiSeq 2500. To increase sequence diversity, about 25-31% phiX was spiked into each library pool. Per the original workflow: The UMI-based MiGEC pipeline processed quality-filtered reads and removed over 90% of raw TCR sequences during error correction. VDJ genes were aligned to IMGT germline references, and clonotypes were defined by unique CDR3 amino acid sequence plus V-J genes. Clonal expansion, Shannon diversity, and CDR3 relatedness (CalcPairwiseDistances, ClusterSamples) were evaluated with VDJtools, and phylogenetic trees were built with CLCbio workbench. A clone was classed as expanded if it had 8 or more unique UMIs, a cutoff based on coefficient-of-variation modelling across technical triplicates. TCRdb's own reprocessing of the public reads used fastp at Q25 and MiXCR and kept productive beta chains. Each CDR3 protein appears once, grouped with its most common genes and DNA. TCRdb, not the authors, supplied the V and J calls. The sample data list 55,000 to 65,000 distinct CDR3 sequences, and about 3.5% of these were observed just once. 2.2% of the sample comes from the top ten.

This clonotype was seen many times. The antigen it binds to is not known. Within one base of it there is no much larger clone, and no base qualities were kept. Ends trimmed: V by 3 bases, J by 6 bases; bases unmatched to a gene: 5. From cysteine to phenylalanine, the CDR3 is 13 amino acids long. Only CDR3 DNA is held: 39 bases, read in frame from base 1. Per the germline V gene (reference sequence), SEHNR is the CDR1 and FQNEAQ is the CDR2. The V gene is TRBV7-9 and the J gene is TRBJ2-7; a stretch of 7 junction bases matches TRBD2. Source material: PBMCs. This receptor was taken from a woman aged 45-65 years with multiple sclerosis. The encoded CDR3 is CASSFGTTVEQYF. In nucleotides, the sequence is TGTGCCAGCAGCTTCGGGACTACGGTCGAGCAGTACTTC.